This T cell receptor beta chain is drawn from a study of T cells after yellow fever vaccination. This clonotype was observed at least ten times. Germline assignment: CDR1 MNHEY and CDR2 SVGEGT. The CDR3 length is 14 residues. With 6 bases removed from V and 2 bases from J, the gap between germline ends came to 13 bases. TCRdb ran MiXCR on the 5' RACE reads and lists one entry per CDR3 protein. The top ten clones hold under 15% of a sample with about 630,000 distinct CDR3 sequences, 9% to 15% of them seen once. The chain combines TRBV6-2 or TRBV6-3 with TRBJ2-5; D uncertain. The sequence derives from a man under 40 who received the YFV17D yellow fever vaccine. Sequenced here: PBMCs, sampled on the day of the yellow fever booster vaccination. The CDR3 reads CASSPRRPQETQYF. The DNA of the CDR3 is TGTGCCAGCAGCCCCCGCCGACCACAAGAGACCCAGTACTTC.